What follows are 10 T cell receptor beta chains derived from one specimen sequenced in a study of shared clonotypes between healthy human individuals (dated by TCRdb to about 2020). The protocol used for the library was the immunoSEQ multiplex PCR assay. TCRdb provides this immuneACCESS table in a form limited to in-frame rearrangements. Some clones are lacking; in checked studies, under half of them reflect an unresolved V gene, and why the rest are absent is not known. Within this sample are about 2.5 million clones, with under 95% of them counted one time only. The ten largest clonotypes hold approximately 0.4% of the sample. Sequencing was done on a sample of naive CD4+ T cells from PBMCs. This specimen's cell subset or site label, per the study, means: CD45RA+ positively selected. These receptors all come from a man aged 18 to 35 in good health. Some clones in this sample may be carry-over from other donors' samples.

The chain couples TRBV4-2 to TRBJ2-3; no reliable D call. Germline CDR1 is LGHNA and CDR2 is YNFKEQ. This CDR3 is built from 13 residues. V was trimmed by 1 base and J by 7 bases, leaving 9 bases between them. The CDR3 DNA reads as TGTGCCAGCAGCCAAGTGCTGGGAAATACGCAGTATTTT. It is translated as CASSQVLGNTQYF.

The chain uses TRBV5-1 and TRBJ2-3; D is ambiguous. Germline CDR1 is SGHRS and CDR2 is YFSETQ. This CDR3 region has 14 residues. V dropped 1 base and J dropped 6 bases, with 12 bases sitting between them. The CDR3 bases are TGCGCCAGCAGCTTGACAGTCGACGGGGATACGCAGTATTTT. Its protein product is CASSLTVDGDTQYF.

This clone was seen a few times. V gene TRBV7-9 combines with J gene TRBJ1-1; D gene ambiguous. The CDR3 extends over 14 amino acids. Trimming left V 5 bases short and J 5 bases short, with 15 bases between. The germline CDR1 and CDR2 sequences are SEHNR and FQNEAQ (reference sequence). CDR3 sequence reads: CASSPTDRWTEAFF. DNA of the CDR3: TGTGCCAGCAGCCCTACGGACCGCTGGACTGAAGCTTTCTTT.

The rearrangement joins TRBV29-1 to TRBJ1-1; 8 nucleotides agree with TRBD1. V was clipped by 7 bases and J by 6 bases; unmatched bases: 10. Germline V CDR1 and CDR2: SQVTM, ANQGSEA. This CDR3 spans 13 amino acids. CDR3 loop: CSAGQGYLSEAFF. The CDR3 DNA sequence: TGCAGCGCCGGACAGGGATATCTTTCTGAAGCTTTCTTT.

The J gene is TRBJ2-1, the V gene TRBV7-2, with TRBD2 matching 9 bases. The length of the CDR3 is 17 residues. Germline assignment: CDR1 SGHTA and CDR2 FQGNSA. J was trimmed by 4 bases and V by 4 bases; bases with no gene match: 11. CDR3 in DNA: TGTGCCAGCAGCTCGCGGGGTAGCGGGAGTGCGTACAATGAGCAGTTCTTC. Translating gives CASSSRGSGSAYNEQFF.

The rearrangement links TRBV10-2 to TRBJ2-5; 9 positions match TRBD2. Looked up from germline, CDR1 is WSHSY and CDR2 is SAAADI. The CDR3 covers 15 residues. V trimming: 3 bases; J trimming: 7 bases; junction bases outside the gene matches: 9. The DNA for the CDR3 is TGCGCCAGCAGTGAAGCTAGCGGGACGGGGGGGACCCAGTACTTC. This gives the protein CASSEASGTGGTQYF.

This clone was counted a few times. The chain is built from TRBV29-1 and TRBJ1-4, with D tentatively TRBD1 (5 bases). The V gene's germline CDR1 is SQVTM and CDR2 ANQGSEA. This CDR3 has 12 amino acids. The V end was cut by 0 bases, the J end by 6 bases, with 5 bases between. DNA for the CDR3: TGCAGCGTTGAAGAAGGGGATGAAAAACTGTTTTTT. Translated: CSVEEGDEKLFF.

The rearrangement joins TRBV5-1 to TRBJ2-7; 7 bases line up with TRBD2. The junction had 11 bases not matched to a gene; V was cut back by 5 bases and J by 6 bases. This CDR3 region has 14 residues. Germline V CDR1 and CDR2: SGHRS, YFSETQ. DNA for the CDR3: TGCGCCAGCAGGCCGGATCTCCCGGGGGGCGAGCAGTACTTC. Protein product: CASRPDLPGGEQYF.

This clone was seen only once. This chain connects TRBV5-1 to TRBJ2-2; D may be TRBD2 (6 bases). The CDR3 totals 15 residues. The germline V gene encodes CDR1 SGHRS and CDR2 YFSETQ. V was cut by 0 bases and J by 7 bases, with 13 bases left in between. CDR3 residues: CASSLAAGRNGELFF. The CDR3 DNA reads as TGCGCCAGCAGCTTGGCTGCAGGGAGGAACGGGGAGCTGTTTTTT.

This clone was counted only a few times. The V and J genes are TRBV29-1 and TRBJ1-1; D is perhaps TRBD1 (5 bases). Trimming removed 4 bases from V and 1 base from J, with 19 bases in between. The CDR3 sequence is 16 residues long. Germline CDR1 and CDR2: SQVTM and ANQGSEA. The DNA of the CDR3 is TGCAGCGTTGGAGCAGGGTGGGGTATGGAGAACACTGAAGCTTTCTTT. Protein: CSVGAGWGMENTEAFF.